The source of this TCR beta chain is a study of blood T cell repertoires in COVID-19. Using immunoSEQ multiplex PCR, the repertoire was profiled, and TCRdb retains in-frame clones only, with some absent. The sample includes 200,000 to 300,000 clones, 80% to 85% of them seen just once. Germline V gene sequence: CDR1 SGDLS, CDR2 YYNGEE. This CDR3 spans 12 amino acids. V lost 0 bases and J lost 7, with 8 bases in between. The chain joins TRBV9 to TRBJ2-7, with a tentative D call TRBD2 (5 bases). The sequence derives from a man between 60 and 70 years old with acute or convalescent COVID-19. What was sequenced was peripheral blood. In DNA form, the CDR3 reads TGTGCCAGCAGCGTAGGAGGGTCTGAGCAGTACTTC. It codes for CASSVGGSEQYF.